The sequence of this TCR beta chain was determined in a study of blood T cell repertoires in COVID-19. In the study overall: Samples taken during acute and convalescent COVID-19 were collected in the United States, Italy and Spain. Sources were T cells, B-cell-depleted T cells, or PBMCs; the material itself was cDNA or gDNA.

The CDR3 is 13 amino acids. Germline V gene sequence: CDR1 SEHNR, CDR2 FQNEAQ (reference sequence). V was cut by 3 bases and J by 2 bases, with 5 bases left in between. Authors' data handling: Using reference gene primer amplification, nucleated cell counts were estimated. Using immunoSEQ multiplex PCR, the repertoire was profiled, and TCRdb retains in-frame clones only, with some absent. That table supplies the V and J calls and clone size; D and trimming were determined from the DNA. The sample includes 100,000 to 120,000 clones, 81% of them seen just once. The rearrangement joins TRBV7-9 to TRBJ1-5; D gene ambiguous. The TCR was taken from a middle-aged man with acute or convalescent COVID-19. The sequencing sample was made of peripheral blood. The CDR3 sequence is CASSFTGNQPQHF. The DNA of the CDR3 is TGTGCCAGCAGCTTTACGGGCAATCAGCCCCAGCATTTT. The full variable domain, in which reference TRBV7-9 and TRBJ1-5 provide the parts outside the CDR3, is DTGVSQNPRHKITKRGQNVTFRCDPISEHNRLYWYRQTLGQGPEFLTYFQNEAQLEKSRLLSDRFSAERPKGSFSTLEIQRTEQGDSAMYLCASSFTGNQPQHFGDGTRLSIL.